The present entry profiles one T cell receptor (beta chain) with its context. The entry originates in a study of blood T cell repertoires in COVID-19. At the level of the study: Collection of acute and convalescent COVID-19 samples took place in the United States, Italy and Spain.

Generated by immunoSEQ multiplex PCR, the TCRdb table keeps only in-frame clones and is missing some. The sample yields around 420,000 clones, 88% seen once. Everyone who took part was roughly 18 to 89 years old, and they came from about two dozen US areas. Material: PBMCs or T cells enriched from blood (not recorded which). This sequence originates from a woman in her thirties or forties with acute COVID-19.

The CDR3 DNA follows: TGTGCCAGTATCTCGAGAGGGACAGATAATTCACCCCTCCACTTT. Translated: CASISRGTDNSPLHF. This chain joins TRBV19 and TRBJ1-6; 7 positions match TRBD1. The CDR3 loop spans 15 amino acids. In germline, CDR1 is LNHDA, CDR2 SQIVND (reference sequence). J was trimmed by 5 bases and V by 7 bases; bases with no gene match: 8.